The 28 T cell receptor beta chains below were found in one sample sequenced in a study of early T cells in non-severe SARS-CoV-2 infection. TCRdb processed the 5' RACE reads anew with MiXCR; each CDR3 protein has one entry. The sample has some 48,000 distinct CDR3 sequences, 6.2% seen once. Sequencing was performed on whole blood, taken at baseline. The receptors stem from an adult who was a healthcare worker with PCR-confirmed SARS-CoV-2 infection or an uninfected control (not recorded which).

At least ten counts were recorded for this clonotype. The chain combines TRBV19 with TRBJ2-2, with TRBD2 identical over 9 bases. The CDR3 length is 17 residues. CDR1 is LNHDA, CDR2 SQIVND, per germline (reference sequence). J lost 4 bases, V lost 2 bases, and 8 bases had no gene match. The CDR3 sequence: CASSIPRLAGSTGELFF. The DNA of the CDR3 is TGTGCCAGTAGTATACCCCGCCTAGCGGGAAGCACCGGGGAGCTGTTTTTT.

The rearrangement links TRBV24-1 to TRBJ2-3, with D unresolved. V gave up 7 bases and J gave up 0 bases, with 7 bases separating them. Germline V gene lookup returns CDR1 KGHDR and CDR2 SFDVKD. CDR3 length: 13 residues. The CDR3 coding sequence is TGTGCCACCAGATCTCTCAGCACAGATACGCAGTATTTT. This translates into CATRSLSTDTQYF.

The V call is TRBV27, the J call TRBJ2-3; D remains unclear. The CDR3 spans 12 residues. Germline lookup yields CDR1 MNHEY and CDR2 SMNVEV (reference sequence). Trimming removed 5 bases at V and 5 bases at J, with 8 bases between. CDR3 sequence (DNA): TGTGCCAGCAGTCGTGGGGTAGATACGCAGTATTTT. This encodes CASSRGVDTQYF.

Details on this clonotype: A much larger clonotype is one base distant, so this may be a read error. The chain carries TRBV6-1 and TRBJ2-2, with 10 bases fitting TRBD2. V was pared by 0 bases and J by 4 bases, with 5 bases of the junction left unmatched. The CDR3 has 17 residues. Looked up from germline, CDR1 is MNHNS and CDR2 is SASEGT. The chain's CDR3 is CASSEASGRAFTGELFF. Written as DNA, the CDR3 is TGTGCCAGCAGTGAAGCCAGCGGGAGGGCCTTCACCGGGGAGCTGTTTTTT.

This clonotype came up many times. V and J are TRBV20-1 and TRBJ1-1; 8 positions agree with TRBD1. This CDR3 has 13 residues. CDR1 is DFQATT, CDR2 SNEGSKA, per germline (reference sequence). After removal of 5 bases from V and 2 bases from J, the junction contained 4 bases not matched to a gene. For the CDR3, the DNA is TGCAGTGCTTCGGACAGGGCCAACACTGAAGCTTTCTTT. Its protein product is CSASDRANTEAFF.

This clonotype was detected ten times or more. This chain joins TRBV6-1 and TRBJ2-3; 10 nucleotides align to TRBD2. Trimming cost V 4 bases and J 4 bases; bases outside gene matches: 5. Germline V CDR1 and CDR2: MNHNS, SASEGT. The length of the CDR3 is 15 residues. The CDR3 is CASSASGSKADTQYF. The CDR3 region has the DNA TGTGCCAGCAGTGCTAGCGGGAGTAAGGCAGATACGCAGTATTTT.

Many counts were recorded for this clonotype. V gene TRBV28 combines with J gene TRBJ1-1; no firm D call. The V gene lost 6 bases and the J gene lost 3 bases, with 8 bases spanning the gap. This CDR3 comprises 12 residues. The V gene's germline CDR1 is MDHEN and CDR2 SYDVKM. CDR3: CASRVQYTEAFF. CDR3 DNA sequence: TGTGCCAGCAGGGTTCAGTACACTGAAGCTTTCTTT.

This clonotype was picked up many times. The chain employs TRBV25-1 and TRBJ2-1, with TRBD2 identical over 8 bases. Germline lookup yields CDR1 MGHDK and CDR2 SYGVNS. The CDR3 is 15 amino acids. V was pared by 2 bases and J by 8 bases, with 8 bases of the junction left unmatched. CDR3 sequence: CASSEISGRDDEQFF. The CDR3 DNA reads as TGTGCCAGCAGTGAAATCAGCGGGAGAGACGATGAGCAGTTCTTC.

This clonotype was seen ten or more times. In DNA form, the CDR3 reads TGTGCCAGCAGCGTAAGAGGGGTTCCCCAAGAGACCCAGTACTTC. Protein: CASSVRGVPQETQYF. This chain links TRBV9 with TRBJ2-5, with D tentatively TRBD1 or TRBD2 (5 bases each). The CDR3 has 15 residues. CDR1 SGDLS and CDR2 YYNGEE come from the germline V gene. Trimming cost V 1 base and J 1 base, with 11 bases left between them.

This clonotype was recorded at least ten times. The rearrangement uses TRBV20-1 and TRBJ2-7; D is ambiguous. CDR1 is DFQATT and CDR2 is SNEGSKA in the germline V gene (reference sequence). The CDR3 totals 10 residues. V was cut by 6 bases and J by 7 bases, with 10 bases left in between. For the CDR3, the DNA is TGCAGTGCCCCCACAAGGGAGCAGTACTTC. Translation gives CSAPTREQYF.

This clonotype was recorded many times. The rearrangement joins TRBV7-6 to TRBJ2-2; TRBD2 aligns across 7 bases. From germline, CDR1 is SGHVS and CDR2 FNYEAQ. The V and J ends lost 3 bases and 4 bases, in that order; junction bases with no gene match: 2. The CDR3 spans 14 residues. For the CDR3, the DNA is TGTGCCAGCAGCTTGCGCGGGGGCACCGGGGAGCTGTTTTTT. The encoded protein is CASSLRGGTGELFF.

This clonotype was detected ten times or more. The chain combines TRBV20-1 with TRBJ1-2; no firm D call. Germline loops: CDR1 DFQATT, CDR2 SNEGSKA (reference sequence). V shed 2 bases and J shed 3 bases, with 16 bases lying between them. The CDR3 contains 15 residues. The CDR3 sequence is CSARRPSPGDYGYTF. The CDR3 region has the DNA TGCAGTGCTAGACGGCCTAGCCCTGGGGACTATGGCTACACCTTC.

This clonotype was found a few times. DNA of the CDR3: TGTGCCAGCACCTCCCCCGGAGTCGGCACAGATACGCAGTATTTT. Its translation is CASTSPGVGTDTQYF. V and J are TRBV7-2 and TRBJ2-3, with D hard to call. The CDR3 extends over 15 amino acids. V was clipped by 7 bases and J by 1 base, with 15 bases between them. Per germline, CDR1 SGHTA and CDR2 FQGNSA. Filled out from reference TRBV7-2 and TRBJ2-3, the complete variable domain reads GAGVSQSPSNKVTEKGKDVELRCDPISGHTALYWYRQSLGQGLEFLIYFQGNSAPDKSGLPSDRFSAERTGGSVSTLTIQRTQQEDSAVYLCASTSPGVGTDTQYFGPGTRLTVL.

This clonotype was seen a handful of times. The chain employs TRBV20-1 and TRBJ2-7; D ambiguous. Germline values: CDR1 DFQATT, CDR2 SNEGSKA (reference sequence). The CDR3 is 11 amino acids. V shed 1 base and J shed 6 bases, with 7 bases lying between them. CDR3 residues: CSARGVREQYF. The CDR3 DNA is TGCAGTGCTAGAGGGGTTCGCGAGCAGTACTTC.

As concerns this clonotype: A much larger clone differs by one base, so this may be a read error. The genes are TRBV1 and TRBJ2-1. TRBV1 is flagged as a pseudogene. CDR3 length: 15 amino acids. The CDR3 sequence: CTSSQHYSSYIEQFF. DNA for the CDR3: TGCACCAGCAGCCAGCACTATAGCTCCTACATTGAGCAGTTCTTC.

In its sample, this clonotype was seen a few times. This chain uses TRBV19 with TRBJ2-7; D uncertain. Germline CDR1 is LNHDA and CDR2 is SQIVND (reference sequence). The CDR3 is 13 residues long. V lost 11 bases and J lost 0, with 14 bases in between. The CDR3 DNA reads TGTGCCCCCGAGAGAGGTGCCTCCTACGAGCAGTACTTC. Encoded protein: CAPERGASYEQYF.

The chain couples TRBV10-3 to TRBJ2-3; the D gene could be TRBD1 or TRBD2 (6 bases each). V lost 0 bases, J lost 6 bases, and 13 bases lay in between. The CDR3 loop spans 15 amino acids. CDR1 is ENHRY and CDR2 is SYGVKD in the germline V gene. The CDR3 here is CAISESRGGGDTQYF. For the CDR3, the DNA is TGTGCCATCAGTGAGTCGAGAGGGGGAGGTGATACGCAGTATTTT.

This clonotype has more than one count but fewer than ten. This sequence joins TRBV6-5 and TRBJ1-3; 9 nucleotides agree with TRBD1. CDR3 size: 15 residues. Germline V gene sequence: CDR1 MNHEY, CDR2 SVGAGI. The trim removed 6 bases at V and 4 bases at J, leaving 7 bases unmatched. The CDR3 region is CASRAGTGSGNTIYF. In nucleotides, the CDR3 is TGTGCCAGCAGAGCCGGGACAGGGTCCGGAAACACCATATATTTT.

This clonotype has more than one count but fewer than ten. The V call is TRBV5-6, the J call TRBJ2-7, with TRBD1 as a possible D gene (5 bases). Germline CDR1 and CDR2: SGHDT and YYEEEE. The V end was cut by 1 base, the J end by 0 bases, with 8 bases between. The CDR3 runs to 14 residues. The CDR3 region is CASSLRTYSYEQYF. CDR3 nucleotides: TGTGCCAGCAGCTTGCGGACATACTCCTACGAGCAGTACTTC.

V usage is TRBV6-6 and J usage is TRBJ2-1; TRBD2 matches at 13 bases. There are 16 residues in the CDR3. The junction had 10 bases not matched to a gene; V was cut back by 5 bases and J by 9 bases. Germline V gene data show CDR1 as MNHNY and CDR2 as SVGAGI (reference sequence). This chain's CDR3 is CASSQTRTSGSGEQFF. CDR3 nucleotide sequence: TGTGCCAGCAGTCAAACCCGGACTAGCGGGAGTGGTGAGCAGTTCTTC.

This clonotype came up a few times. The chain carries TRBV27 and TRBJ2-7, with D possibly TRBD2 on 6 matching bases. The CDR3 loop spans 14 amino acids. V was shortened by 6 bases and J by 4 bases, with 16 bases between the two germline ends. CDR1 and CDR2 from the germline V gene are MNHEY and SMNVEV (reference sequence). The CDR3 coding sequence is TGTGCCAGCAGCCGGGACTTTGGTTATTACGAGCAGTACTTC. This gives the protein CASSRDFGYYEQYF.

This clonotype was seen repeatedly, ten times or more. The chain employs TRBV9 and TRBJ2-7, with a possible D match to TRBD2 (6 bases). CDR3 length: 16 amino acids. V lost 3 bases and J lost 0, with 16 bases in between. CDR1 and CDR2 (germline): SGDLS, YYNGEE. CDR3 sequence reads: CASSASSKRASYEQYF. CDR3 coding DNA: TGTGCCAGCAGCGCCTCCTCTAAGCGGGCCTCCTACGAGCAGTACTTC.

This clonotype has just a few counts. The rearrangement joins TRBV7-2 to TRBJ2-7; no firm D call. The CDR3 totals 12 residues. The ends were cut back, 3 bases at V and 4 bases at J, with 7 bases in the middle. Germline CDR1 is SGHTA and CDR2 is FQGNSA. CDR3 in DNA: TGTGCCAGCAGCTTGAACGGGTACGAGCAGTACTTC. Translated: CASSLNGYEQYF.

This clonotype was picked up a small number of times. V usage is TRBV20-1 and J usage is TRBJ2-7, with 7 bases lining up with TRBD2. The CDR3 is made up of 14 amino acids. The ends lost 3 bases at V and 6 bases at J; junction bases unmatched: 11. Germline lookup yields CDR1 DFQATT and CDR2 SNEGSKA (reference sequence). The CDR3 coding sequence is TGCAGTGCTAGCCGGTCCGGGAGGCCGGGCGAGCAGTACTTC. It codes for CSASRSGRPGEQYF.

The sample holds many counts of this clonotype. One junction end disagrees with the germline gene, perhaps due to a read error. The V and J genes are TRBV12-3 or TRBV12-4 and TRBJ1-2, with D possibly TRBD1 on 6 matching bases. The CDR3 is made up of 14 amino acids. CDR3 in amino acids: CASSLAGQVYGYTF. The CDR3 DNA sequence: TGTGCCAGCAGTCTAGCGGGACAAGTCTATGGCTACACCTTC.

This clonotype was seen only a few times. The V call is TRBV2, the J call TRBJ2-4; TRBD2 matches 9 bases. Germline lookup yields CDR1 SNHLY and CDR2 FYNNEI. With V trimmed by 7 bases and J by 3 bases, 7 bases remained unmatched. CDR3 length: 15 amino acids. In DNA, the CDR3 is TGTGCCAGCACCGAGCGGGGGGCAGGCAAAAACATTCAGTACTTC. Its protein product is CASTERGAGKNIQYF.

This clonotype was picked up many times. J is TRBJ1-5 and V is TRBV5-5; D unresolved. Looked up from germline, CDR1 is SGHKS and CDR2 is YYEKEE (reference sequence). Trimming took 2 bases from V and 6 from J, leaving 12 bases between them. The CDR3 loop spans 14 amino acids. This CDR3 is CASSFGTSGQPQHF. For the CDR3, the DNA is TGTGCCAGCAGCTTTGGAACAAGCGGTCAGCCCCAGCATTTT.

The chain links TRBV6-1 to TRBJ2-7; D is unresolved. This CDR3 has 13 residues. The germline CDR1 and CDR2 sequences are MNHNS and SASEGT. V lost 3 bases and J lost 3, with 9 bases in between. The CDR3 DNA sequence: TGTGCCAGCAGTGATGGGCGGTTCTACGAGCAGTACTTC. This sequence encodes CASSDGRFYEQYF.